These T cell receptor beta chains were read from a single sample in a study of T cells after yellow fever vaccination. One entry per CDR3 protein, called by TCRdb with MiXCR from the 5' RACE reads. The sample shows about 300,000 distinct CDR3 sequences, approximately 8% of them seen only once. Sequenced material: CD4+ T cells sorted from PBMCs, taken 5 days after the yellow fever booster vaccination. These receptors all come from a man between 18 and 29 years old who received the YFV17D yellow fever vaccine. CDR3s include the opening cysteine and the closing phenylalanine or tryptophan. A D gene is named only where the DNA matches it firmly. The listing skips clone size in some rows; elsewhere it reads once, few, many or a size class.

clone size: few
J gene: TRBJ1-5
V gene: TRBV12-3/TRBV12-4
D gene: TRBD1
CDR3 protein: CASSLEGAGQPQHF
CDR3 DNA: TGTGCCAGCAGTTTGGAGGGGGCTGGGCAGCCCCAGCATTTT

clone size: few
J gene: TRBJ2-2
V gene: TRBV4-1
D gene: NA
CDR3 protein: CASSARIGGANTGELFF
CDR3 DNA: TGCGCCAGCTCCGCCAGGATCGGCGGGGCGAACACCGGGGAGCTGTTTTTT

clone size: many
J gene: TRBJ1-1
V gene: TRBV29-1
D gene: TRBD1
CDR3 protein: CSVRTGNTEAFF
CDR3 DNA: TGCAGCGTCCGGACAGGGAACACTGAAGCTTTCTTT

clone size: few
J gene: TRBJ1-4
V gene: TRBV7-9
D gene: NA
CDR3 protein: CASAHRGVNEKLFF
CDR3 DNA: TGTGCCAGCGCCCACAGAGGGGTTAATGAAAAACTGTTTTTT

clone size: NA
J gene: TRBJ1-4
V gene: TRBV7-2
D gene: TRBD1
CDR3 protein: CASSLQGAKLFF
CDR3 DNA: TGTGCCAGCAGCTTACAGGGGGCAAAACTGTTTTTT

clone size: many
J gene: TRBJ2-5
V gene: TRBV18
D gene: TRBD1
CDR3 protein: CASSPRTGEETQYF
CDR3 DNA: TGTGCCAGCTCACCTCGGACAGGGGAAGAAACCCAGTACTTC

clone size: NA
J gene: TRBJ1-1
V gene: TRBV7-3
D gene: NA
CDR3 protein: CASSLMVVGNTEAFF
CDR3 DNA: TGTGCCAGCAGCTTAATGGTTGTTGGAAACACTGAAGCTTTCTTT

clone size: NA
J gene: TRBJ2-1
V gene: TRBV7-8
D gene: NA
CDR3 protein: CASSSTVSSWVEGQFF
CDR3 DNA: TGTGCCAGCAGCTCAACGGTCTCTTCTTGGGTGGAAGGGCAGTTCTTC

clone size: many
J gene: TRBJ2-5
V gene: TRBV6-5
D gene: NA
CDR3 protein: CASSYGQLQETQYF
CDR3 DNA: TGTGCCAGCAGTTACGGGCAGCTACAAGAGACCCAGTACTTC

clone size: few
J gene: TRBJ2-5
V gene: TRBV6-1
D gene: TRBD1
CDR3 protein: CASGQGDQETQYF
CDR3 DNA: TGTGCCAGCGGGCAGGGGGACCAAGAGACCCAGTACTTC

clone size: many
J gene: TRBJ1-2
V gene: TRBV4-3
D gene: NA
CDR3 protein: CASSQGRADPWDGYTF
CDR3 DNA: TGCGCCAGCAGCCAAGGGAGAGCAGACCCTTGGGATGGCTACACCTTC

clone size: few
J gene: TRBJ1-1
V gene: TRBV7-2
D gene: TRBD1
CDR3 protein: CASSGQDTEAFF
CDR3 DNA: TGTGCCAGCAGCGGACAGGACACTGAGGCTTTCTTT

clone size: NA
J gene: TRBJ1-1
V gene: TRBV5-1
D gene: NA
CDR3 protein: CASIPAGNTEAFF
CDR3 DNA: TGCGCCAGCATACCCGCAGGGAACACTGAAGCTTTCTTT

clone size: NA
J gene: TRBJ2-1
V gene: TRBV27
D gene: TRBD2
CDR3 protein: CASSWGGGRVNEQFF
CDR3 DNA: TGTGCCAGCAGCTGGGGCGGGGGAAGGGTCAATGAGCAGTTCTTC

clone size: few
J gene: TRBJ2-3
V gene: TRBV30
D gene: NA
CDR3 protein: CAWSRDTDTQYF
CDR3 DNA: TGTGCCTGGAGCAGGGACACAGATACGCAGTATTTT

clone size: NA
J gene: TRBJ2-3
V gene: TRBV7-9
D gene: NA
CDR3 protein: CATPLAYTDTQYF
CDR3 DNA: TGTGCCACCCCCCTGGCCTACACAGATACGCAGTATTTT

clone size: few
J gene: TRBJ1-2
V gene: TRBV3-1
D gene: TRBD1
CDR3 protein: CASSQGQGQGYTF
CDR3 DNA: TGTGCCAGCAGCCAAGGACAGGGGCAAGGCTACACCTTC

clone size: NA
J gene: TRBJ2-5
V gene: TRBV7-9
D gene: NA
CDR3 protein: CASSLSGSTETQYF
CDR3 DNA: TGTGCCAGCAGCTTATCCGGCTCCACGGAGACCCAGTACTTC

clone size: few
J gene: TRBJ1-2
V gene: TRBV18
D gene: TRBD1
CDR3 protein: CASSPLGTDYGYTF
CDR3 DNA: TGTGCCAGCTCACCACTGGGGACAGACTATGGCTACACCTTC

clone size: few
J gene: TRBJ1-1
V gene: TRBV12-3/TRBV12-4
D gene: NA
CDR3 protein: CASSLTAQTEAFF
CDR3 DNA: TGTGCCAGCAGTTTGACAGCTCAGACTGAAGCTTTCTTT

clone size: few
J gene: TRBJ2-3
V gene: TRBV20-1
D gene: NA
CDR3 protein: CSARDSLNLGTDTQYF
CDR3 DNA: TGCAGTGCTAGAGATTCACTCAATCTGGGCACAGATACGCAGTATTTT

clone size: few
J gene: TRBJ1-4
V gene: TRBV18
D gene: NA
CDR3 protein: CASSPRGGDEKLFF
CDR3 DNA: TGTGCCAGCTCACCACGGGGCGGGGATGAAAAACTGTTTTTT

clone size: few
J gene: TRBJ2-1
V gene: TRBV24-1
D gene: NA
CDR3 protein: CATSDSGLFANEQFF
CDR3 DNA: TGTGCCACCAGTGATTCCGGACTTTTCGCCAATGAGCAGTTCTTC

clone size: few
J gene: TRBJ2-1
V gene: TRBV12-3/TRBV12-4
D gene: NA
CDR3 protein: CASSFIGARNEQFF
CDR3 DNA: TGTGCCAGCAGTTTTATAGGGGCCAGGAATGAGCAGTTCTTC

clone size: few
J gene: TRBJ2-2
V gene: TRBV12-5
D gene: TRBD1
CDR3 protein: CASGLFISTGQGPTGELFF
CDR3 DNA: TGTGCTAGTGGTTTGTTTATCTCAACGGGACAGGGGCCCACCGGGGAGCTGTTTTTT

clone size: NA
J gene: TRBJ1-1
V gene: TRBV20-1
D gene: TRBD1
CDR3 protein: CTTNWDSQNTEAFF
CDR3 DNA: TGCACTACCAACTGGGACAGCCAGAACACTGAAGCTTTCTTT

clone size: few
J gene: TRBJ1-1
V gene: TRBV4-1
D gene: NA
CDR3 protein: CASSPRGLVGTEAFF
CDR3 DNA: TGCGCCAGCAGCCCCCGCGGTTTAGTAGGCACTGAAGCTTTCTTT

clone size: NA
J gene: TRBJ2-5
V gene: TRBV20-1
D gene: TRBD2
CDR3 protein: CSAGIEWTSGGVETQYF
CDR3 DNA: TGCAGTGCTGGAATTGAATGGACTAGCGGGGGTGTGGAGACCCAGTACTTC

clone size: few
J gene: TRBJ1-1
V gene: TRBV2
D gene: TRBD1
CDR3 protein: CASRPGQGWNTEAFF
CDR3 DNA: TGTGCCAGCAGACCGGGACAGGGGTGGAACACTGAAGCTTTCTTT

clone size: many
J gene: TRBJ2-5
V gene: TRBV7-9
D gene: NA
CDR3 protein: CASTVEEGGGRTQYF
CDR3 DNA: TGTGCCAGCACCGTAGAGGAAGGGGGTGGTAGGACCCAGTACTTC

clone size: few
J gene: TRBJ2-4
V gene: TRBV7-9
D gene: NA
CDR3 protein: CASSLGRGHAVAKNIQYF
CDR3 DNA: TGTGCCAGCAGCTTAGGACGGGGGCACGCGGTTGCCAAAAACATTCAGTACTTC

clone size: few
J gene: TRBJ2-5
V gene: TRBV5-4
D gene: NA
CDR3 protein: CAAGLGVEETQYF
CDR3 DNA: TGTGCTGCCGGCTTGGGGGTAGAGGAGACCCAGTACTTC

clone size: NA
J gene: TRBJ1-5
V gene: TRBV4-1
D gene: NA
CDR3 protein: CASSQPGQWASRPQHF
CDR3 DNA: TGCGCCAGCAGCCAACCGGGACAATGGGCCTCGCGGCCCCAGCATTTT

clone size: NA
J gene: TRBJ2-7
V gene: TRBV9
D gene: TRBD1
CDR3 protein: CASSSQGQGYEQYF
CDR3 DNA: TGTGCCAGCAGCTCCCAGGGACAGGGGTACGAGCAGTACTTC

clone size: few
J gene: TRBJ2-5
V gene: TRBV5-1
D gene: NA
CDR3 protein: CASGPGHNQETQYF
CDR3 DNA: TGCGCCAGCGGCCCAGGACACAACCAAGAGACCCAGTACTTC

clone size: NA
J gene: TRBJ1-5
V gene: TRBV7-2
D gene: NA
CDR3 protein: CASSFRETSNQPQHF
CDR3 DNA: TGTGCCAGCAGCTTCAGAGAAACTTCCAATCAGCCCCAGCATTTT

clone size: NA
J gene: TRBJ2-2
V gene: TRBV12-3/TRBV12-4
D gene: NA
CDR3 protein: CASRSTGELFF
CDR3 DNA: TGTGCCAGCAGAAGTACCGGGGAGCTGTTTTTT

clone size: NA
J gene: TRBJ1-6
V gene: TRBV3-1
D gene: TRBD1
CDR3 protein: CASSHSAGQDSPLHF
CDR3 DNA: TGTGCCAGCAGCCATTCAGCGGGACAGGACTCACCCCTCCACTTT

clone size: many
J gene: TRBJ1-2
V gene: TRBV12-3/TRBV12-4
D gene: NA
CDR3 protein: CASSPNYGYTF
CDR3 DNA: TGTGCCAGCAGCCCCAACTATGGCTACACCTTC

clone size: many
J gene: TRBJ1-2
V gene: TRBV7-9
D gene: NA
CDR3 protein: CASSYLTETNGYTF
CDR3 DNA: TGTGCCAGCAGCTACCTGACAGAGACAAATGGCTACACCTTC

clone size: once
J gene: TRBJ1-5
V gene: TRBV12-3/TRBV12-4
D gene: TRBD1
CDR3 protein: CASSFLDRNQPQHF
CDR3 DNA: TGTGCCAGCAGTTTCTTGGACAGGAATCAGCCCCAGCATTTT

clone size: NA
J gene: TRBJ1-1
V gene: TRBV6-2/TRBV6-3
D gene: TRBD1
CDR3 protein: CASSYAGGYAEAFF
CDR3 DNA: TGTGCCAGCAGTTACGCAGGGGGTTACGCTGAAGCTTTCTTT

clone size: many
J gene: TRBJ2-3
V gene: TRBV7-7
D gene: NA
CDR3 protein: CASSLNSVDTQYF
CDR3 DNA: TGTGCTAGCAGCTTAAACTCGGTAGATACGCAGTATTTT

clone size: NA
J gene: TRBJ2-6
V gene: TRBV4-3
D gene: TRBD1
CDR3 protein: CASSQEGWGTGSSGANVLTF
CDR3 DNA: TGCGCCAGCAGCCAAGAAGGGTGGGGGACAGGGAGCTCTGGGGCCAACGTCCTGACTTTC

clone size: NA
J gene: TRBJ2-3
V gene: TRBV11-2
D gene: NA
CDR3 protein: CASSARLGDTQYF
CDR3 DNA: TGTGCCAGCAGCGCCCGGCTCGGGGATACGCAGTATTTT

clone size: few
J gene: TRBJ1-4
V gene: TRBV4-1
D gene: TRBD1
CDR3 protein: CASSQLGQGGEKLFF
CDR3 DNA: TGCGCCAGCAGCCAACTCGGACAGGGGGGTGAAAAACTGTTTTTT

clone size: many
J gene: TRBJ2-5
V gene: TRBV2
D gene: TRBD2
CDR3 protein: CARAGGPETQYF
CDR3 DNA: TGTGCCAGAGCGGGGGGGCCGGAGACCCAGTACTTC

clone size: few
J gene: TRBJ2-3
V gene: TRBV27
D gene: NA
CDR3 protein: CASSGRRGTDTQYF
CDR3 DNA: TGTGCCAGTTCAGGCCGCCGGGGGACAGATACGCAGTATTTT

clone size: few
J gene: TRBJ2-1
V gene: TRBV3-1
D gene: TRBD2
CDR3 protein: CASSSLAGDNYNEQFF
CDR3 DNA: TGTGCCAGCAGCTCGCTAGCGGGAGATAACTACAATGAGCAGTTCTTC

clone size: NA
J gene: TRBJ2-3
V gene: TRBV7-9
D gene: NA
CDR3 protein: CASSLAQASTDTQYF
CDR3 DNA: TGTGCCAGCAGCTTAGCCCAGGCCAGCACAGATACGCAGTATTTT

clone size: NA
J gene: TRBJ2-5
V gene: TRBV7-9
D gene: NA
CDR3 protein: CASSRQNPTQYF
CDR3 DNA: TGTGCCAGCAGTCGACAGAATCCGACCCAGTACTTC

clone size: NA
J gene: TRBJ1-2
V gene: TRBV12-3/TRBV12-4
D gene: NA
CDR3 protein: CASSGYGYTF
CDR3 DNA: TGTGCCAGCAGTGGGTATGGCTACACCTTC

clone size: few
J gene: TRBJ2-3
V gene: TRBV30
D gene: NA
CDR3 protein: CAWSSADTQYF
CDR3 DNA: TGTGCCTGGAGTTCGGCAGATACGCAGTATTTT

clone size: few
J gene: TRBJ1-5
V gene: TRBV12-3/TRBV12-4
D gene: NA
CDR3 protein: CACSRGQGDSNQPQHF
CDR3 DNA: TGTGCCTGCTCCCGCGGGCAGGGCGATAGCAATCAGCCCCAGCATTTT